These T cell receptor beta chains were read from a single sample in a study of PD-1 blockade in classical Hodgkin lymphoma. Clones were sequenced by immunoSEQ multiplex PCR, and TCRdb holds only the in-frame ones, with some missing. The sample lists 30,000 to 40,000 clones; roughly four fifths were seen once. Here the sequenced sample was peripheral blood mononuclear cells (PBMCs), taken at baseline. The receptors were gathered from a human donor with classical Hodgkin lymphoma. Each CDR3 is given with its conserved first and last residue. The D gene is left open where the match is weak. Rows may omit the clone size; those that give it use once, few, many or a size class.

CDR3aa: CASSPDDTNTEAFF; CDR3nt: TGCGCCAGCAGCCCCGACGACACGAACACTGAAGCTTTCTTT; j_gene: TRBJ1-1; d_gene: -; v_gene: TRBV5-1; abundance: -
CDR3aa: CASSDSEKLFF; CDR3nt: TGCGCCAGCAGTGACAGTGAAAAACTGTTTTTT; j_gene: TRBJ1-4; d_gene: -; v_gene: TRBV10-2; abundance: few
CDR3aa: CASSLLSSGDRNTEAFF; CDR3nt: TGTGCCAGCAGTTTACTTTCATCAGGGGACAGGAACACTGAAGCTTTCTTT; j_gene: TRBJ1-1; d_gene: TRBD1; v_gene: TRBV28; abundance: once
CDR3aa: CASSLKRRLQNTDTQYF; CDR3nt: TGTGCCAGCAGCTTAAAAAGAAGACTCCAGAACACAGATACGCAGTATTTT; j_gene: TRBJ2-3; d_gene: -; v_gene: TRBV11-2; abundance: -
CDR3aa: CASSFTGEREQYF; CDR3nt: TGTGCCAGCAGCTTTACAGGGGAGCGCGAGCAGTACTTC; j_gene: TRBJ2-7; d_gene: TRBD1; v_gene: TRBV28; abundance: -
CDR3aa: CASRFSVGMREQYF; CDR3nt: TGTGCCAGCAGGTTCAGTGTGGGAATGCGCGAGCAGTACTTC; j_gene: TRBJ2-7; d_gene: -; v_gene: TRBV28; abundance: few
CDR3aa: CASSLAGLPEQFF; CDR3nt: TGTGCCAGCTCATTGGCGGGATTACCTGAGCAGTTCTTC; j_gene: TRBJ2-1; d_gene: -; v_gene: TRBV18; abundance: -
CDR3aa: CASDRGGTEAFF; CDR3nt: TGTGCCTCTGACAGGGGCGGGACTGAAGCTTTCTTT; j_gene: TRBJ1-1; d_gene: TRBD1; v_gene: TRBV15; abundance: -
CDR3aa: CASSFGGKAVGNTIYF; CDR3nt: TGTGCCAGCAGTTTTGGGGGGAAGGCTGTAGGAAACACCATATATTTT; j_gene: TRBJ1-3; d_gene: -; v_gene: TRBV28; abundance: -
CDR3aa: CASSLGDLNTDTQYF; CDR3nt: TGTGCCAGCAGCTTAGGGGACTTAAACACAGATACGCAGTATTTT; j_gene: TRBJ2-3; d_gene: -; v_gene: TRBV7-9; abundance: -
CDR3aa: CASSSARPRGLNTEAFF; CDR3nt: TGTGCCAGCAGCTCCGCAAGGCCAAGGGGGTTGAACACTGAAGCTTTCTTT; j_gene: TRBJ1-1; d_gene: -; v_gene: TRBV7-2; abundance: once